This entry is about one T cell receptor (beta chain). The data derive from a study of blood T cell repertoires in COVID-19. Only in-frame clones appear in the TCRdb table, and some are missing; sequencing was by immunoSEQ multiplex PCR. Here the sample spans around 700,000 clones, about nine tenths being singletons. Looked up from germline, CDR1 is SNHLY and CDR2 is FYNNEI. The length of the CDR3 is 15 residues. V trimming: 7 bases; J trimming: 7 bases; junction bases outside the gene matches: 8. The chain couples TRBV2 to TRBJ1-6; 9 nucleotides match TRBD1. The TCR originated in a woman younger than 30 with acute or convalescent COVID-19. Specimen: peripheral blood. CDR3 coding DNA: TGTGCCAGCATGAAAGGGACAGGGCTGAATTCACCCCTCCACTTT. It translates to CASMKGTGLNSPLHF.